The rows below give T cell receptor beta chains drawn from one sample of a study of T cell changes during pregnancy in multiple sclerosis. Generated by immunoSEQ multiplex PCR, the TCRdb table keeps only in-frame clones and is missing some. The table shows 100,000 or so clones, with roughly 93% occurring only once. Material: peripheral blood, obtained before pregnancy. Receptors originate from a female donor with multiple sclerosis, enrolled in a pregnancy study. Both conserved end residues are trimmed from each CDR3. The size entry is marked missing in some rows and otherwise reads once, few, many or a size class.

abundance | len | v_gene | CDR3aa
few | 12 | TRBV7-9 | ASSPRGPNEKLF
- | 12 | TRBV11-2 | ASSQQGGGNTIY
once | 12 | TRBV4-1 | ASSHMTGNQPQH
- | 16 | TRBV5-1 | ASSLGTGPLLPGNTIY
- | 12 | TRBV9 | ASSPGTGYYEQY
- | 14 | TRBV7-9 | ASSLGLAGSYNEQF
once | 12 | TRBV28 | ASKLIPGHGEAF
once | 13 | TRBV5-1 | ASRGPGQGYNEQF
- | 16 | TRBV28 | ASSLSFSAGDRKETQY
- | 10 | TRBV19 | ASSILNYGYT
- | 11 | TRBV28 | ASGKGGNTEAF
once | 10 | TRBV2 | ASTSESYEQY
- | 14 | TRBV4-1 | ASSQDSLAPYNEQF
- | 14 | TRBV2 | ASSATGGIGTDTQY
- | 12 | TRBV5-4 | ASSLGQGNEKLF
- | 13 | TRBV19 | ASTHPGAAIIEAF
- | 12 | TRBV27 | ASRRLGGKETQY
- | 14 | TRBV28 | ASSFWDRGGYYGYT